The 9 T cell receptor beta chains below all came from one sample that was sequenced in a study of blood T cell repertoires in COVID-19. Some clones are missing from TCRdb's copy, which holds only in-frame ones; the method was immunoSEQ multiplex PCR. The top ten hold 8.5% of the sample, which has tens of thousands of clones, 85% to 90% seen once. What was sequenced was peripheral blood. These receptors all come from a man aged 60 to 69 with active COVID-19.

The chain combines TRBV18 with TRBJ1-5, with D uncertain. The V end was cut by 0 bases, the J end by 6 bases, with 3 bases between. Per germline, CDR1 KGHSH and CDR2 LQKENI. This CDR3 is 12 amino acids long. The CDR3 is CASSPPSQPQHF. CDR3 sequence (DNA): TGTGCCAGCTCACCACCGAGTCAGCCCCAGCATTTT.

The CDR3 reads CASSLTSGGHNEQFF. CDR3 nucleotide sequence: TGTGCCAGCAGCTTAACTAGCGGCGGCCACAATGAGCAGTTCTTC. This rearrangement joins TRBV11-3 to TRBJ2-1; the match to TRBD2 covers 8 bases. CDR3 length: 15 amino acids. The germline V gene has CDR1 SGHNT and CDR2 YENEEA. V was pared by 2 bases and J by 5 bases, with 5 bases of the junction left unmatched.

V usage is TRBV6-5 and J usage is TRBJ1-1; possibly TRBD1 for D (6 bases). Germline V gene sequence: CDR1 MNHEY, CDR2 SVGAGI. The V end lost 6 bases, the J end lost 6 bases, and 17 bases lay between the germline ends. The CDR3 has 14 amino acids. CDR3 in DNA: TGTGCCAGCAGCTCGGACAGAAGAGCTTCTGAAGCTTTCTTT. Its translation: CASSSDRRASEAFF.

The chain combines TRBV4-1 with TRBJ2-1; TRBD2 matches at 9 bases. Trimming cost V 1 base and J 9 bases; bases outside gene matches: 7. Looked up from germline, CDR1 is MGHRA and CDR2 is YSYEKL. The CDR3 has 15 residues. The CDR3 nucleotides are TGCGCCAGCAGCCAAGGGCTAGCGGGAAACGGTGAGCAGTTCTTC. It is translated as CASSQGLAGNGEQFF.

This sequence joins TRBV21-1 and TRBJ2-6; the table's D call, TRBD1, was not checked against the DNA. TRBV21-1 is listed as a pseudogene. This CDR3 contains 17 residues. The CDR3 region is CASSKVNMGPWANVLTF. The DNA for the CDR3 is TGTGCCAGCAGCAAAGTAAACATGGGGCCTTGGGCCAACGTCCTGACTTTC.

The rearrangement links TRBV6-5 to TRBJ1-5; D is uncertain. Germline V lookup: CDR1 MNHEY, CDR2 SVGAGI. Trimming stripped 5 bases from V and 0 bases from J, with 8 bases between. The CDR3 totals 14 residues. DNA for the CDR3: TGTGCCAGCAGTAGCGGCGTTAGCAATCAGCCCCAGCATTTT. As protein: CASSSGVSNQPQHF.

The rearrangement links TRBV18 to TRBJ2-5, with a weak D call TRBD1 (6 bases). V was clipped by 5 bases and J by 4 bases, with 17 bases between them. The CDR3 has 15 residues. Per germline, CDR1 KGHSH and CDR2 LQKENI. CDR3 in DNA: TGTGCCAGCTCATCCCCTGGGGGCGTAAGAGAGACCCAGTACTTC. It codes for CASSSPGGVRETQYF.

This CDR3 is CASSPGGGNTIYF. CDR3 nucleotides: TGTGCCAGCTCACCCGGCGGTGGAAACACCATATATTTT. The rearrangement uses TRBV18 and TRBJ1-3; D remains unclear. Germline V gene lookup returns CDR1 KGHSH and CDR2 LQKENI. The CDR3 loop spans 13 amino acids. V was clipped by 3 bases and J by 3 bases, with 6 bases between them.

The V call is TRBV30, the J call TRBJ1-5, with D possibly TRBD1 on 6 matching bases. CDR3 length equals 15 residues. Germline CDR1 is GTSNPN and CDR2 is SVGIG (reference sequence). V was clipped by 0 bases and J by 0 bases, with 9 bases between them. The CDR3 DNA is TGTGCCTGGAGTGTAGGACAGCTTAGCAATCAGCCCCAGCATTTT. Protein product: CAWSVGQLSNQPQHF.